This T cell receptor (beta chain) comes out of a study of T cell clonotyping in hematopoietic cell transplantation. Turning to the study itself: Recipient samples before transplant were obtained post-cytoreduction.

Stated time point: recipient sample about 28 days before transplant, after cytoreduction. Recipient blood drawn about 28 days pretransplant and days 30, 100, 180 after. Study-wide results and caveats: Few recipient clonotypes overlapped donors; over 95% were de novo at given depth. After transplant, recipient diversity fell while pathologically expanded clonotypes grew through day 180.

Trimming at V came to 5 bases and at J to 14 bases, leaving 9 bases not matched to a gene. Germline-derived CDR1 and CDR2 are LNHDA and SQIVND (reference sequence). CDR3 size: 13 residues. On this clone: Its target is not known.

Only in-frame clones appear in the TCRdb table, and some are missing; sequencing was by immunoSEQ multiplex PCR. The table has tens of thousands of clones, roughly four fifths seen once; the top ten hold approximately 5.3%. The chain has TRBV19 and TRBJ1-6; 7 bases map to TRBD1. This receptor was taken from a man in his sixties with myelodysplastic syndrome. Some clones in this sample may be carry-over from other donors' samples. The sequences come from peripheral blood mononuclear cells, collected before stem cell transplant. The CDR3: CASSEGAGLALHF. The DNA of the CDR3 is TGTGCCAGTAGTGAGGGGGCCGGGCTGGCCCTCCACTTT.